These 5 T cell receptor beta chains originate from one sample sequenced in a study of OX40 agonist ivuxolimab in advanced cancers. Library construction relied on the immunoSEQ multiplex PCR assay. This is the immuneACCESS table as TCRdb keeps it, with only in-frame sequences that have V and J called. A part of the clones is gone; compared with another copy, unresolved V genes explain less than half, and the rest is unexplained. In all, the sample holds around 80,000 clones, and approximately 85% of those were seen once. Around 2.4% of the sample belongs to the ten largest clones. The sequences come from CD4+ or CD8+ T cells sorted from blood, collected in a trial of the OX40 agonist ivuxolimab. These receptors came from an adult with an advanced solid tumor such as melanoma, head and neck, liver or kidney cancer.

The chain uses TRBV18 and TRBJ2-5, with 13 nucleotides matching TRBD2. The V and J ends lost 6 bases and 5 bases, in that order; junction bases with no gene match: 3. This CDR3 comprises 14 residues. Germline V gives CDR1 KGHSH, CDR2 LQKENI. The CDR3 DNA follows: TGTGCCAGCTCCCGGACTAGCGGGGGTGAGACCCAGTACTTC. Translation: CASSRTSGGETQYF.

The chain combines TRBV19 with TRBJ1-2; possible D gene TRBD1, 5 bases. This CDR3 has 13 residues. The germline CDR1 and CDR2 sequences are LNHDA and SQIVND (reference sequence). The V and J ends lost 4 bases and 3 bases respectively, with 9 bases between them. The CDR3, as DNA: TGTGCCAGTAGTACGGGGACGGACTATGGCTACACCTTC. This translates into CASSTGTDYGYTF.

V usage is TRBV5-5 and J usage is TRBJ2-7, with D hard to call. From germline, CDR1 is SGHKS and CDR2 YYEKEE (reference sequence). The CDR3 spans 15 residues. Trimming cost V 6 bases and J 3 bases, with 19 bases left between them. CDR3 amino acids: CASTPRGGFSYEQYF. DNA for the CDR3: TGTGCCAGCACCCCTAGAGGTGGATTCAGCTACGAGCAGTACTTC.

The chain couples TRBV5-6 to TRBJ1-1; tentative D call: TRBD1 (5 bases). The CDR3 spans 13 residues. Germline CDR1 SGHDT, CDR2 YYEEEE. Trimming stripped 0 bases from V and 4 bases from J, with 7 bases between. CDR3 in amino acids: CASSLAGPTEAFF. Here the CDR3 DNA reads TGTGCCAGCAGCTTGGCGGGGCCCACTGAAGCTTTCTTT.

This clone has only one observation. The J gene is TRBJ1-2, the V gene TRBV7-2, with D tentatively TRBD1 (5 bases). The germline V and J ends were trimmed by 1 base and 4 bases, with 10 bases remaining between them. Germline lookup yields CDR1 SGHTA and CDR2 FQGNSA. The CDR3 consists of 14 residues. Here the CDR3 DNA reads TGTGCCAGCAGCTTAGTCGGACAAGGCTATGGCTACACCTTC. This sequence encodes CASSLVGQGYGYTF.